This section outlines one T cell receptor (beta chain) sequence together with its context. Its matching antigen is unknown. The sample originates from a study of beta chain features in type 1 diabetes. Whole-study context: Patients were similar to healthy donors in age and gender (as well as in cell yields). Whole-study results and caveats: Short templates might get an advantage during PCR, and this would be equal in patients and controls.

The study reverse transcribed the entire isolated RNA, so it sequenced expressed TCRB transcripts. Sequencing used immunoSEQ multiplex PCR; TCRdb keeps in-frame clones, though not all of them. The sample yields about 900,000 clones, roughly 15% seen once. The CDR3 is made up of 17 amino acids. Germline CDR1 and CDR2: SGHTA and FQGTGA. V dropped 2 bases and J dropped 4 bases, with 18 bases sitting between them. The sequence was obtained from a woman aged 18-35 years in good health. Input material: naive CD4+ T cells from blood. The chain couples TRBV7-3 to TRBJ2-1, with a weak D call TRBD2 (5 bases). The CDR3 DNA reads as TGTGCCAGCAGCTTATCGTGGGAGAGGGATGAGTACAATGAGCAGTTCTTC. Its protein is CASSLSWERDEYNEQFF.